This TCR beta chain was sequenced for a study of blood T cell repertoires in COVID-19. On the study more broadly: PBMCs, B-cell-depleted T cells, or T cells provided the cDNA or gDNA that made up the material.

The repertoire was sequenced with immunoSEQ multiplex PCR; TCRdb's copy has only in-frame clones and lacks some. The sample lists 12,000 to 15,000 clones, around 88% seen once, with approximately 8.9% in the top ten. Germline CDR1 reads KGHDR; CDR2 reads SFDVKD. With 4 bases removed from V and 2 bases from J, the gap between germline ends came to 17 bases. The CDR3 totals 16 residues. The sequenced material came from peripheral blood. The V and J genes are TRBV24-1 and TRBJ2-7, with D possibly TRBD1 on 5 matching bases. The TCR originated in a human donor in a cohort sampled during active COVID-19. The CDR3 protein is CATSDSDSTKTYEQYF. In DNA form, the CDR3 reads TGTGCCACCAGTGACTCTGACAGCACCAAGACCTACGAGCAGTACTTC.